This T cell receptor beta chain was retrieved from a study of T cell repertoires in cytomegalovirus infection (dated by TCRdb to between 2018 and 2021). Looking at the study overall: Recently identified HLA-C-restricted CMV epitopes, whose presentation resists viral immunomodulation, were targeted by peptide stimulations together with well-studied HLA-B-restricted epitopes. Because public TCR beta signatures pointed to carriage of CMV infection together with the matching HLA type, the HLA type of each donor mattered for the analysis.

Sequencing relied on an Illumina HiSeq 1500. TCRdb's own reprocessing of the public reads used fastp at Q25 and MiXCR and kept productive beta chains. Each record represents a unique CDR3 protein, reported with the most common genes and DNA among its rows. The sample includes roughly 120,000 distinct CDR3 sequences, with 25% to 35% observed a single time. Clones ranked in the top ten supply roughly 58% of the sample. V lost 1 base and J lost 10 bases, and the count of bases not matched to a germline gene is 2. Including cysteine and phenylalanine, the CDR3 has 12 amino acids. Here the CDR3 DNA is all that survives: 36 bases in frame from base 1. Study-wide findings and limitations: Carriers of CMV infection plus the relevant HLA type were discriminated by the cumulative frequency of public TCR beta family members in the study cohort and in an independent roughly 380-donor cohort. The ex vivo response was dominated by HLA-C-restricted CMV-specific TCR beta clonotypes, which also provided the single most frequent clonotype in two of eight donors.

Note on this clonotype: Its antigen target is currently unknown. The record has no base qualities; no much larger clone is one base away.

Read against the paper, the sample's treatment or condition label means: in vitro stimulation with specific CMV peptide epitopes to enrich CMV-specific T cells. The chain employs TRBV23-1 and TRBJ2-3; TRBD2 lines up with 7 middle nucleotides. TRBV23-1 is flagged as an ORF with uncertain function. The sequenced sample was CD8+ T cells from cultured PBMCs, obtained from culture after CMV antigen stimulation. This receptor was taken from a human donor in good health (CMV status not recorded). Some clones in this sample may be carry-over from other donors' samples. The sequenced DNA is TGCGCCAGCAGTCAATGGGGGGGAGCGCAGTATTTT. This yields the protein CASSQWGGAQYF.